This TCR beta chain was identified during a study of T-cell memory formation after mild COVID-19. Study in general: Among the donors, TCR clusters were largely specific to each donor. Regarding the study as a whole: Cross-reactive memory apparently joined, as some responding clones appeared in pre-infection memory.

TCRdb re-called the 5' RACE reads through MiXCR, storing one row per CDR3 protein. Of about 240,000 distinct CDR3 sequences listed, roughly 10% were seen once; the top ten hold roughly a fifth. The CDR3 is 11 residues long. CDR1 and CDR2 (germline): SGHKS, YYEKEE (reference sequence). The ends were cut back, 3 bases at V and 5 bases at J, with 5 bases in the middle. This clonotype was recorded many times. The antigen remains unidentified. This sequence originates from a man aged 18 to 30 who had mild COVID-19 (a few samples of this study predate the infection). Cell type and time point are not known. V and J are TRBV5-5 and TRBJ2-5; no clear D. Sequencing was done on a sample of PBMCs or a T cell subset sorted from them (not recorded which). CDR3: CASSWWETQYF. CDR3 DNA: TGTGCCAGCAGCTGGTGGGAGACCCAGTACTTC.